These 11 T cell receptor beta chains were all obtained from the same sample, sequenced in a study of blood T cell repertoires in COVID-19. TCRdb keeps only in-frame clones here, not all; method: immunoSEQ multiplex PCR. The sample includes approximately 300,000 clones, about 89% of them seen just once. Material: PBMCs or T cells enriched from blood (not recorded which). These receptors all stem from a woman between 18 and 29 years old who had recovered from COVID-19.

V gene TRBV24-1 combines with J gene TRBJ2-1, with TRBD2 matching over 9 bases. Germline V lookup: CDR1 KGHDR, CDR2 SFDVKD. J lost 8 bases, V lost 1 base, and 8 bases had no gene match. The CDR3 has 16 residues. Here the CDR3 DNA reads TGTGCCACCAGTGATTTAATAGCGGGAGAGAAGGATGAGCAGTTCTTC. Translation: CATSDLIAGEKDEQFF.

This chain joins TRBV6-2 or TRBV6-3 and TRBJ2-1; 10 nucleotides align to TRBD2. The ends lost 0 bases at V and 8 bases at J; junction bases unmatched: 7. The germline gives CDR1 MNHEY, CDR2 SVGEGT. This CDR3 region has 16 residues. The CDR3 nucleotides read TGTGCCAGCAGTTACTCCTTAGCGGGAGGCGGCTATGAGCAGTTCTTC. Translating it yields CASSYSLAGGGYEQFF.

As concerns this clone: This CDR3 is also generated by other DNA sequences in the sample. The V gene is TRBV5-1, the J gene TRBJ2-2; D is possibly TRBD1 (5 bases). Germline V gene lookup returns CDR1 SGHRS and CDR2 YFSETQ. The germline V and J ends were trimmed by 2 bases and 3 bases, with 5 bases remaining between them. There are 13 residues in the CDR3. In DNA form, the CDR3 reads TGCGCCAGCAGCTTCAGGGACACCGGGGAGCTGTTTTTT. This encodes CASSFRDTGELFF.

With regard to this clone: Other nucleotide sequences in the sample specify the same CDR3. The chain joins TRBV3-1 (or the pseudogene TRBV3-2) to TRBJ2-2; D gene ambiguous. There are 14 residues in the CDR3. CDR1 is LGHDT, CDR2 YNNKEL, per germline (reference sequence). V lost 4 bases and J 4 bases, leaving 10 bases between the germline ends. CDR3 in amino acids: CASSLGAGTGELFF. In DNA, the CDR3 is TGTGCCAGCAGCCTCGGAGCTGGCACCGGGGAGCTGTTTTTT.

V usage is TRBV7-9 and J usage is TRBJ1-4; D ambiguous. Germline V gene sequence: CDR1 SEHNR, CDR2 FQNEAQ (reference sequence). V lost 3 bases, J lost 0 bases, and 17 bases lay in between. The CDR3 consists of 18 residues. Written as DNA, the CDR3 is TGTGCCAGCAGCTTCCCCCCGGAGAGCGTTGCAACTAATGAAAAACTGTTTTTT. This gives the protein CASSFPPESVATNEKLFF. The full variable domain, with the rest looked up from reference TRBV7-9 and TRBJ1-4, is DTGVSQNPRHKITKRGQNVTFRCDPISEHNRLYWYRQTLGQGPEFLTYFQNEAQLEKSRLLSDRFSAERPKGSFSTLEIQRTEQGDSAMYLCASSFPPESVATNEKLFFGSGTQLSVL.

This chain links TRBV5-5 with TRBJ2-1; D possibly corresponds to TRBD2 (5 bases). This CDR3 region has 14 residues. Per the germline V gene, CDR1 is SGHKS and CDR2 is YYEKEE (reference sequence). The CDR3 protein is CATTVEQSYNEQFF. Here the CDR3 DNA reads TGTGCGACTACGGTGGAACAGTCCTACAATGAGCAGTTCTTC.

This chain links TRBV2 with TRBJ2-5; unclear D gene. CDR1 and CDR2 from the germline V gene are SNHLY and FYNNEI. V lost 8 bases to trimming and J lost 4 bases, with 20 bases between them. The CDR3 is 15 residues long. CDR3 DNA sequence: TGTGCCAGCGTACTTCTAAACCCCTCAGGAGAGACCCAGTACTTC. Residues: CASVLLNPSGETQYF.

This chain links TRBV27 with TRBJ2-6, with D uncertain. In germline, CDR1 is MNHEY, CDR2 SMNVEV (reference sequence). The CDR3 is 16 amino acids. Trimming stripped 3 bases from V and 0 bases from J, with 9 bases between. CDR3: CASSFSRDSGANVLTF. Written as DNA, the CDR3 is TGTGCCAGCAGTTTCTCTCGCGACTCTGGGGCCAACGTCCTGACTTTC.

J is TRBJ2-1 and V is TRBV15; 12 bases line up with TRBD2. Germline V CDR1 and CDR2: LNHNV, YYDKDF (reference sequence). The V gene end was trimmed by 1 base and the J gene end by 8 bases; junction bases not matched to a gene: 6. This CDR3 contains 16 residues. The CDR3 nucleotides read TGTGCCACCAGCAGAGCCCTAGCGGGGGGGCTCTATGAGCAGTTCTTC. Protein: CATSRALAGGLYEQFF.

Here the CDR3 DNA reads TGTGCCAGTAGTATAGATCTGGGCCAGAATCAGCCCCAGCATTTT. This gives the protein CASSIDLGQNQPQHF. The V and J genes are TRBV19 and TRBJ1-5; D gene ambiguous. The V end lost 0 bases, the J end lost 4 bases, and 10 bases lay between the germline ends. The CDR3 totals 15 residues. CDR1 and CDR2 from the germline V gene are LNHDA and SQIVND (reference sequence). The whole variable domain, filled in from reference TRBV19 and TRBJ1-5, reads DGGITQSPKYLFRKEGQNVTLSCEQNLNHDAMYWYRQDPGQGLRLIYYSQIVNDFQKGDIAEGYSVSREKKESFPLTVTSAQKNPTAFYLCASSIDLGQNQPQHFGDGTRLSIL.

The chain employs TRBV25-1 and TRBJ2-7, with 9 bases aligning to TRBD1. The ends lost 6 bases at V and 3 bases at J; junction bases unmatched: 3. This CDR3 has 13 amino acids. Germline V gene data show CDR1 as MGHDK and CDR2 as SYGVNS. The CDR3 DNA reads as TGTGCCAGCAGGGGACAGGGACTCTACGAGCAGTACTTC. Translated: CASRGQGLYEQYF.